This TCR beta chain is drawn from a study of blood T cell repertoires in COVID-19. Libraries were prepared by immunoSEQ multiplex PCR; TCRdb keeps only in-frame clonotypes and omits some of them. The repertoire consists of about 220,000 clones, with roughly 85% occurring once and the leading ten covering around 3%. CDR3 length: 14 residues. CDR1 and CDR2 (germline): MNHEY, SVGAGI. V was trimmed by 0 bases and J by 6 bases, leaving 8 bases between them. The chain carries TRBV6-5 and TRBJ2-2, with D possibly matching TRBD1 (6 bases). The sequence was collected from a middle-aged man who had recovered from COVID-19. Material for sequencing was peripheral blood. In DNA form, the CDR3 reads TGTGCCAGCAGTTACTCGCAGGGGTCCGGGGAGCTGTTTTTT. Its protein product is CASSYSQGSGELFF.